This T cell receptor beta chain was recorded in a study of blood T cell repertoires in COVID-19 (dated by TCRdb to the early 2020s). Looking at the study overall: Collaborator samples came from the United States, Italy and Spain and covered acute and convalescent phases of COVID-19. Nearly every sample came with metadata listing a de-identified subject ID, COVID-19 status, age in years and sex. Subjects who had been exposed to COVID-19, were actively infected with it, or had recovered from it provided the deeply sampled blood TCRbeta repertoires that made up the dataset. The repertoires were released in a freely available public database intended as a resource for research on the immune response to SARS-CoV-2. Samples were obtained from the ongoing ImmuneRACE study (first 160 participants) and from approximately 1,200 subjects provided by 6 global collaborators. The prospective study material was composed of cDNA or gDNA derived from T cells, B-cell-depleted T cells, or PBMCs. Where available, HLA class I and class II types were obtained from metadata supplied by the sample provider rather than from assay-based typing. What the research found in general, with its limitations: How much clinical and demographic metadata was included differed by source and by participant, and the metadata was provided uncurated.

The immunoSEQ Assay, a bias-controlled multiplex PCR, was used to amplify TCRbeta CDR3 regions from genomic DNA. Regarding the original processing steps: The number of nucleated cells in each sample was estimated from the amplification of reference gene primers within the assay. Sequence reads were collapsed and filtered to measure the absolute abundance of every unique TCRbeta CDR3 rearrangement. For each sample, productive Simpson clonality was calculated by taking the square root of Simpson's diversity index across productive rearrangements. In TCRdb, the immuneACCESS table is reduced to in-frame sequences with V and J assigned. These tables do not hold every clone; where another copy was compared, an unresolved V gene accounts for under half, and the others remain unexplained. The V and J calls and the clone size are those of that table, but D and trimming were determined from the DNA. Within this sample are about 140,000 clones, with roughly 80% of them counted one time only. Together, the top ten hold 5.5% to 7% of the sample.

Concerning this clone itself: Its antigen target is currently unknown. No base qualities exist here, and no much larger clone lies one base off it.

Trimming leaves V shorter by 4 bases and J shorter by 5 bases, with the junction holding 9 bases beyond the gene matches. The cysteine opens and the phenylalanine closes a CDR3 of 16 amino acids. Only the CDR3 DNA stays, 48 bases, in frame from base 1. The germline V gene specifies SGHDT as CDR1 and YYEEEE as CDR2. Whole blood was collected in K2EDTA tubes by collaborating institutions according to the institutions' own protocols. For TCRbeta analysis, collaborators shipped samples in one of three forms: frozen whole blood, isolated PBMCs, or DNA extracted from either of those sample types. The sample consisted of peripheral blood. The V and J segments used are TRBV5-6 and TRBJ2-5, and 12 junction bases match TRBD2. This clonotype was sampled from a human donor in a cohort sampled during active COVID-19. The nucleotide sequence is TGTGCCAGCAGCAAACTAGCGGGGGGCGTCTTGGAGACCCAGTACTTC. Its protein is CASSKLAGGVLETQYF. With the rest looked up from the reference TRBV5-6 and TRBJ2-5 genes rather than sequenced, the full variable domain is DAGVTQSPTHLIKTRGQQVTLRCSPKSGHDTVSWYQQALGQGPQFIFQYYEEEERQRGNFPDRFSGHQFPNYSSELNVNALLLGDSALYLCASSKLAGGVLETQYFGPGTRLLVL.